The rows below give T cell receptor beta chains drawn from one sample of a study of OX40 agonist ivuxolimab in advanced cancers. The protocol was immunoSEQ multiplex PCR, while the TCRdb copy is restricted to in-frame clones and leaves out a portion. The table lists about 50,000 clones, about 82% of them singletons. Source: CD4+ or CD8+ T cells sorted from blood, taken in a trial of the OX40 agonist ivuxolimab. Every receptor here comes from an adult with an advanced solid tumor such as melanoma, head and neck, liver or kidney cancer. Both conserved end residues are part of each CDR3. Fields, in order: clone size, V gene, J gene, CDR3 length, D gene, CDR3 DNA, CDR3 protein. D genes are given only for firm matches. Some rows mark clone size as missing; the rest say once, few, many or name a class of expanded clone.

size: .
V: TRBV4-2
J: TRBJ2-2
length: 16
D: .
DNA: TGTGCCAGCAGCCAAGATGGACCGCCGAACACCGGGGAGCTGTTTTTT
CDR3: CASSQDGPPNTGELFF

size: .
V: TRBV7-8
J: TRBJ2-3
length: 13
D: .
DNA: TGTGCCAGCAGCTTCCGGGCTCCGGATACGCAGTATTTT
CDR3: CASSFRAPDTQYF

size: .
V: TRBV6-5
J: TRBJ1-1
length: 15
D: TRBD1
DNA: TGTGCCAGCAGCTCCGACAGGGGATCTTCGCCTGAAGCTTTCTTT
CDR3: CASSSDRGSSPEAFF

size: .
V: TRBV6-5
J: TRBJ2-7
length: 12
D: .
DNA: TGTGCCAGCAATGTTGTTGTTAACGAGCAGTACTTC
CDR3: CASNVVVNEQYF

size: .
V: TRBV7-2
J: TRBJ2-7
length: 14
D: .
DNA: TGTGCCAGCAGCAGGGACATTAGCTCCTACGAGCAGTACTTC
CDR3: CASSRDISSYEQYF

size: .
V: TRBV5-1
J: TRBJ1-1
length: 15
D: .
DNA: TGCGCCAGCAGCTTGGGGGGGAACTTGAACACTGAAGCTTTCTTT
CDR3: CASSLGGNLNTEAFF

size: .
V: TRBV5-1
J: TRBJ1-2
length: 14
D: .
DNA: TGCGCCAGCAATCGACTCCCACGTGACTATGGCTACACCTTC
CDR3: CASNRLPRDYGYTF

size: .
V: TRBV19
J: TRBJ2-6
length: 18
D: TRBD1
DNA: TGTGCCAGTAGTATCTCCGGGACAGGGGGCTTAGGGGCCAACGTCCTGACTTTC
CDR3: CASSISGTGGLGANVLTF

size: .
V: TRBV27
J: TRBJ2-2
length: 17
D: TRBD1
DNA: TGTGCCAGCAATCGGACCGAATCTACTCAGGGGGCCGGGGAGCTGTTTTTT
CDR3: CASNRTESTQGAGELFF

size: once
V: TRBV18
J: TRBJ2-2
length: 15
D: TRBD1
DNA: TGTGCCAGCTCATTCGGACAGGGGGCGAACGGGGAGCTGTTTTTT
CDR3: CASSFGQGANGELFF

size: .
V: TRBV7-8
J: TRBJ1-2
length: 12
D: .
DNA: TGTGCCAGCGGGACCCGACTGGGGGGCTACACCTTC
CDR3: CASGTRLGGYTF

size: .
V: TRBV7-9
J: TRBJ2-6
length: 15
D: .
DNA: TGTGCCAGCAGCATCGATACCTCTGGGGCCAACGTCCTGACTTTC
CDR3: CASSIDTSGANVLTF

size: .
V: TRBV5-4
J: TRBJ2-1
length: 14
D: .
DNA: TGTGCCAGCAGCTGGGGGTCTTCCGACAATGAGCAGTTCTTC
CDR3: CASSWGSSDNEQFF

size: .
V: TRBV18
J: TRBJ2-3
length: 13
D: .
DNA: TGTGCCAGCTCGTCCGACGTTCCAGTTACGCAGTATTTT
CDR3: CASSSDVPVTQYF

size: .
V: TRBV6-5
J: TRBJ2-3
length: 13
D: .
DNA: TGTGCCAGCAGTTACCGTTCGGGGGATACGCAGTATTTT
CDR3: CASSYRSGDTQYF

size: .
V: TRBV5-4
J: TRBJ2-7
length: 14
D: .
DNA: TGTGCCAGCAGCTTAGGGGGTACCTCCTACGAGCAGTACTTC
CDR3: CASSLGGTSYEQYF

size: few
V: TRBV19
J: TRBJ2-7
length: 14
D: .
DNA: TGTGCCAGTAGTATATCTGAGAACTCCTACGAGCAGTACTTC
CDR3: CASSISENSYEQYF

size: few
V: TRBV19
J: TRBJ2-1
length: 14
D: TRBD2
DNA: TGTGCCAGCCAATCTAGCGGCTACTACAATGAGCAGTTCTTC
CDR3: CASQSSGYYNEQFF

size: .
V: TRBV11-3
J: TRBJ1-2
length: 13
D: .
DNA: TGTGCCAGCAGCCCCCGGACAAGCTATGGCTACACCTTC
CDR3: CASSPRTSYGYTF

size: .
V: TRBV7-3
J: TRBJ2-5
length: 17
D: TRBD2
DNA: TGTGCCAGCAGCTTGGCCCCTCCTGGGGCGGGGGTAGAGACCCAGTACTTC
CDR3: CASSLAPPGAGVETQYF

size: once
V: TRBV27
J: TRBJ2-7
length: 14
D: TRBD1
DNA: TGTGCCAGCAGTTACGATCGGACAGGGGTCGAGCAGTACTTC
CDR3: CASSYDRTGVEQYF

size: .
V: TRBV10-3
J: TRBJ1-3
length: 13
D: TRBD1
DNA: TGTGCCATCAGGCCGGACAGGGGGAACACCATATATTTT
CDR3: CAIRPDRGNTIYF

size: .
V: TRBV6-5
J: TRBJ2-5
length: 13
D: .
DNA: TGTGCCAGCAGTTATGACAGCCCCGGGGCCCAGTACTTC
CDR3: CASSYDSPGAQYF

size: .
V: TRBV11-2
J: TRBJ1-2
length: 16
D: .
DNA: TGTGCCAGCAGTCCGCGCACCCTCCGGACAAGAGGTGGCTACACCTTC
CDR3: CASSPRTLRTRGGYTF

size: .
V: TRBV16
J: TRBJ1-1
length: 16
D: TRBD1
DNA: TGTGCCAGCAGCCAGGGCACAGGGGGATTGAACACTGAAGCTTTCTTT
CDR3: CASSQGTGGLNTEAFF

size: .
V: TRBV11-2
J: TRBJ2-7
length: 15
D: TRBD1
DNA: TGTGCCAGCACCCTCCGAGGGACAGGGCCCTACGAGCAGTACTTC
CDR3: CASTLRGTGPYEQYF

size: .
V: TRBV9
J: TRBJ1-4
length: 13
D: .
DNA: TGTGCCAGCAGCGTAAGCCAGAATGAAAAACTGTTTTTT
CDR3: CASSVSQNEKLFF